This T cell receptor (beta chain) was documented in a study of cytotoxic CD8 clonotypes in ibrutinib-treated CLL. About the research overall: Outcomes included around 24 partial and 2 complete responses; after median about 68 months, roughly 14 stayed remitted and approximately 12 progressed. General study results and limits: Progressing and sustained-remission patients had different sampling times. Researchers report that baseline clonality outpaced age-matched healthy donors and tracked circulating CD8+ T-cell counts.

From germline, CDR1 is WSHSY and CDR2 SAAADI. The V end was cut by 6 bases, the J end by 1 base, with 6 bases between. The CDR3 length is 12 residues. The intended depth for sequencing was 1 in 200,000 to 1 in 1 million T cells. Some clones are missing from TCRdb's copy, which holds only in-frame ones; the method was immunoSEQ multiplex PCR. The sample holds around 20,000 clones, around 79% seen once. Regarding this clone: What it binds is unknown.

The sequencing here drew on PBMCs, taken before ibrutinib treatment. This chain connects TRBV10-2 to TRBJ1-1, with no clear D. The receptor was derived from a human donor with chronic lymphocytic leukemia. The CDR3 coding sequence is TGCGCCAGCAGGAGACAGAACACTGAAGCTTTCTTT. Amino acids: CASRRQNTEAFF.